Reported below is one T cell receptor (beta chain). Its antigen is currently unknown. The sample originates from a study of T cell responses to AZD1222 COVID-19 vaccine. TCRdb keeps only in-frame clones here, not all; method: immunoSEQ multiplex PCR. This sample carries tens of thousands of clones, 70% to 90% of them seen once, and the ten largest clones take around 7%. Study-wide findings and caveats: Scientists sampled the repertoires only once the peak T cell response had passed. Among the donors, most were white British and more were female, and clonal diversity was possibly underestimated. Regions 160-218 and 743-854 dominated among vaccine-associated CD4 TCRs spanning spike.

Trimming stripped 0 bases from V and 0 bases from J, with 9 bases between. Germline CDR1 LGHNA, CDR2 YSLEER. This CDR3 region has 17 residues. The starting material was peripheral blood, obtained on day 0 of AZD1222 vaccination. This chain links TRBV4-3 with TRBJ2-6, with D uncertain. The clonotype was recovered from an adult in good health. CDR3 amino acids: CASSQDSSSSGANVLTF. The CDR3 bases are TGCGCCAGCAGCCAAGATTCGAGCTCCTCTGGGGCCAACGTCCTGACTTTC.